The 32 T cell receptor beta chains below were found in one sample sequenced in a study of blood T cells in healthy people across ages. It was with a sample-barcoded 5' primer and a J-beta primer mix that a second PCR of about 7 to 12 cycles was run. TCRdb called the 5' RACE reads again in MiXCR, with one record for every CDR3 protein. Among fewer than 900,000 distinct CDR3 sequences, approximately 49% were seen once, and the ten largest hold under 35%. Sequencing was performed on blood. These receptors originate from a woman aged 55-69 years in good health.

The chain recombines TRBV20-1 with TRBJ2-1, with D tentatively TRBD2 (7 bases). The germline gives CDR1 DFQATT, CDR2 SNEGSKA (reference sequence). The CDR3 contains 15 residues. V lost 1 base and J 5 bases, leaving 15 bases between the germline ends. The CDR3, as DNA: TGCAGTGCTAGAGGGGAGGCGGGGGCAAACAATGAGCAGTTCTTC. It codes for CSARGEAGANNEQFF.

The rearrangement uses TRBV20-1 and TRBJ2-1; no reliable D call. The CDR3 sequence is 15 residues long. Germline CDR1 is DFQATT and CDR2 is SNEGSKA (reference sequence). Trimming took 1 base from V and 0 from J, leaving 10 bases between them. This CDR3 reads CSARGGPSSYNEQFF. CDR3 coding DNA: TGCAGTGCTAGAGGAGGACCCAGCTCCTACAATGAGCAGTTCTTC.

This clonotype was seen a handful of times. The gene calls are TRBV25-1 and TRBJ1-1; no reliable D call. V was trimmed by 7 bases and J by 1 base, leaving 4 bases between them. The CDR3 loop spans 11 amino acids. In germline, CDR1 is MGHDK, CDR2 SYGVNS. CDR3 bases: TGTGCCAGCACTCAGAACACTGAAGCTTTCTTT. Its protein product is CASTQNTEAFF.

The J gene is TRBJ2-3, the V gene TRBV20-1; no definite D call. V gave up 0 bases and J gave up 6 bases, with 13 bases separating them. Germline lookup yields CDR1 DFQATT and CDR2 SNEGSKA (reference sequence). The CDR3 is 14 amino acids. The CDR3 sequence: CSARDQAPADTQYF. CDR3 nucleotide sequence: TGCAGTGCTAGAGATCAGGCCCCAGCGGATACGCAGTATTTT.

V is TRBV20-1 and J is TRBJ2-4, with D possibly matching TRBD1 (5 bases). CDR3 size: 15 residues. CDR1 DFQATT and CDR2 SNEGSKA come from the germline V gene (reference sequence). The germline V and J ends were trimmed by 0 bases and 0 bases, with 9 bases remaining between them. The CDR3 DNA is TGCAGTGCTAGAGATAGACAGCTAGCCAAAAACATTCAGTACTTC. Translating it yields CSARDRQLAKNIQYF.

The V gene is TRBV29-1, the J gene TRBJ2-5; unclear D gene. V dropped 3 bases and J dropped 11 bases, with 28 bases sitting between them. Germline V gives CDR1 SQVTM, CDR2 ANQGSEA. The CDR3 runs 16 residues. Here the CDR3 reads CSVEFYGSVRRNEQYF. The CDR3 region has the DNA TGCAGCGTTGAGTTTTATGGGTCGGTCCGCCGGAATGAGCAGTACTTC.

This clonotype has only a few counts. The V call is TRBV5-1, the J call TRBJ2-2; D may be TRBD2 (5 bases). The V end lost 2 bases, the J end lost 1 base, and 9 bases lay between the germline ends. The germline V gene encodes CDR1 SGHRS and CDR2 YFSETQ. CDR3 size: 15 residues. CDR3 amino acids: CASSFDYLNTGELFF. CDR3 sequence (DNA): TGCGCCAGCAGCTTTGACTACCTGAACACCGGGGAGCTGTTTTTT.

Worth noting for this clonotype: Compared with germline, one end of the junction differs, possibly owing to a read error. The genes are TRBV20-1 and TRBJ1-5; D uncertain. CDR1 and CDR2 from the germline V gene are DFQATT and SNEGSKA (reference sequence). The CDR3 has 13 residues. For the CDR3, the DNA is TGCAGTGCTAGTAGGCTTAGCAAGCAGCCCCAGCATTTT. Translated: CSASRLSKQPQHF.

This clonotype was counted a few times. The chain has TRBV29-1 and TRBJ2-4; 7 positions agree with TRBD1. The last part of the DNA fits TRBJ2-7 better; the J call may be wrong. Germline CDR1 reads SQVTM; CDR2 reads ANQGSEA. CDR3 length equals 13 residues. The CDR3, as DNA: TGCAGCGTCGCGAGGGACAGCAATTACGAGCAGTACTTC. It translates to CSVARDSNYEQYF.

The table lists this clonotype with a few counts. The chain carries TRBV9 and TRBJ2-3, with D unclear. V shed 4 bases and J shed 3 bases, with 12 bases lying between them. CDR1 is SGDLS, CDR2 YYNGEE, per germline. CDR3 length: 14 residues. The CDR3 coding sequence is TGTGCCAGCAGCCCCATGGTCGGGACAGATACGCAGTATTTT. Amino acid sequence: CASSPMVGTDTQYF.

In nucleotides, the CDR3 is TGTGCCAGCAGCCCCCATGGGCGGGATTCCTACGAGCAGTACTTC. Its translation is CASSPHGRDSYEQYF. The chain employs TRBV7-3 and TRBJ2-7; maybe TRBD2 (6 bases). Germline CDR1 reads SGHTA; CDR2 reads FQGTGA. The CDR3 sequence is 15 residues long. Trimming took 5 bases from V and 1 from J, leaving 15 bases between them.

In its sample, this clonotype was seen once. The junction shows a germline mismatch at one end, possibly a read error. V and J are TRBV20-1 and TRBJ2-1; D gene unclear. The CDR3 is made up of 13 amino acids. Germline V gene data show CDR1 as DFQATT and CDR2 as SNEGSKA (reference sequence). CDR3 sequence reads: CSASSLRYSEQFF. The CDR3 DNA reads as TGCAGTGCTAGCAGCCTACGCTACAGTGAGCAGTTCTTC.

On this clonotype itself: The junction and the germline gene differ at one end; a read error may be behind it. The V and J genes are TRBV2 and TRBJ2-7, with D perhaps matching TRBD1 (5 bases). Looked up from germline, CDR1 is SNHLY and CDR2 is FYNNEI. The CDR3 is 13 amino acids. DNA of the CDR3: TGTGCCAGCAGGCCCAGGGTGTCCTCCGAGCAGTACTTC. Amino acids: CASRPRVSSEQYF.

The genes are TRBV28 and TRBJ1-4; TRBD1 might be the D (5 bases). Per germline, CDR1 MDHEN and CDR2 SYDVKM. The length of the CDR3 is 16 residues. V lost 4 bases and J 8 bases, leaving 20 bases between the germline ends. The CDR3 protein is CASSSFGATAREKLFF. The CDR3 coding sequence is TGTGCCAGCAGTTCGTTTGGGGCAACCGCGAGGGAAAAACTGTTTTTT.

Only one count was recorded for this clonotype. The CDR3 DNA follows: TGCGCCAGCAGCCCCGGGACTAGCGGGAGTGAAGAGCAGTACTTC. It codes for CASSPGTSGSEEQYF. This sequence joins TRBV5-1 and TRBJ2-5; TRBD2 aligns across 14 bases. There are 15 residues in the CDR3. Germline CDR1 reads SGHRS; CDR2 reads YFSETQ. Trimming at V came to 4 bases and at J to 11 bases, leaving 10 bases not matched to a gene.

The chain is built from TRBV4-2 and TRBJ2-2, with TRBD2 identical over 9 bases. V was clipped by 3 bases and J by 4 bases; unmatched bases: 9. Germline CDR1 is LGHNA and CDR2 is YNFKEQ. The CDR3 sequence is 17 residues long. CDR3 DNA: TGTGCCAGCAGCCAGAGCCCGGGACTAGCATTCACCGGGGAGCTGTTTTTT. It specifies CASSQSPGLAFTGELFF.

The chain's CDR3 is CASSPTGERNQPQHF. The CDR3 region has the DNA TGTGCCAGCAGCCCTACAGGGGAGCGGAATCAGCCCCAGCATTTT. The chain has TRBV5-5 and TRBJ1-5; the match to TRBD1 covers 7 bases. The trim removed 4 bases at V and 4 bases at J, leaving 8 bases unmatched. The CDR3 spans 15 residues. Germline V gene data show CDR1 as SGHKS and CDR2 as YYEKEE (reference sequence).

This clonotype was found a few times. The V gene is TRBV20-1, the J gene TRBJ2-7; the D is unclear. The germline V gene has CDR1 DFQATT and CDR2 SNEGSKA (reference sequence). V gave up 3 bases and J gave up 2 bases, with 11 bases separating them. The CDR3 runs to 13 residues. The CDR3 here is CSARSERAYEQYF. CDR3 DNA sequence: TGCAGTGCTAGGTCTGAAAGGGCCTACGAGCAGTACTTC.

The chain links TRBV24-1 to TRBJ1-2; D not certain. Germline V gene sequence: CDR1 KGHDR, CDR2 SFDVKD. V lost 3 bases and J 8 bases, leaving 6 bases between the germline ends. The CDR3 has 11 residues. CDR3 nucleotide sequence: TGTGCCACCAGTGATCCCAAAGGCTACACCTTC. Protein sequence: CATSDPKGYTF.

This clonotype was picked up a small number of times. The CDR3 bases are TGTGCCACCACCCCAGGGGACCTACGCACAGATACGCAGTATTTT. It yields the protein CATTPGDLRTDTQYF. The V and J genes are TRBV24-1 and TRBJ2-3; a possible D gene is TRBD1 (6 bases). The V gene lost 8 bases and the J gene lost 1 base, with 15 bases spanning the gap. The CDR3 is 15 residues long. Germline V gene lookup returns CDR1 KGHDR and CDR2 SFDVKD.

The V call is TRBV5-6, the J call TRBJ2-4; D is uncertain. Judging by the DNA end, TRBJ2-7 fits better; the J call may be wrong. The CDR3 loop spans 14 amino acids. In germline, CDR1 is SGHDT, CDR2 YYEEEE. CDR3 nucleotide sequence: TGTGCCAGCAGCGACCGGGCTCAATGGGGCGAGCAGTACTTC. The encoded protein is CASSDRAQWGEQYF.

Here the CDR3 DNA reads TGCGCCAGCGGCACCAAGACTAGCGGCTACACAGATACGCAGTATTTT. Translated: CASGTKTSGYTDTQYF. The rearrangement uses TRBV5-1 and TRBJ2-3, with TRBD2 matching over 9 bases. The CDR3 is made up of 16 amino acids. Germline CDR1 reads SGHRS; CDR2 reads YFSETQ. Unmatched junction bases numbered 11, after V lost 7 bases and J lost 2 bases.

The rearrangement links TRBV20-1 to TRBJ2-1, with 10 positions matching TRBD2. V dropped 6 bases and J dropped 15; count of bases not matched to a gene: 14. The CDR3 spans 13 residues. CDR1 DFQATT and CDR2 SNEGSKA come from the germline V gene (reference sequence). CDR3 amino acids: CSAVGTSESYGFF. The CDR3 DNA reads TGCAGTGCCGTCGGGACTAGCGAGTCGTATGGGTTCTTC.

The rearrangement links TRBV7-8 to TRBJ1-2; TRBD1 might be the D (5 bases). This CDR3 has 16 amino acids. Deletions cut 1 base from V and 3 bases from J, with 15 bases between. The germline V gene encodes CDR1 SGHVS and CDR2 FQNEAQ. CDR3 bases: TGTGCCAGCAGCTTAGACCTAGGCAGGGCACACTATGGCTACACCTTC. This translates into CASSLDLGRAHYGYTF.

The V call is TRBV13, the J call TRBJ1-2; D is undetermined. The V gene's germline CDR1 is PRHDT and CDR2 FYEKMQ (reference sequence). The CDR3 spans 13 residues. The V end lost 5 bases, the J end lost 6 bases, and 13 bases lay between the germline ends. Written as DNA, the CDR3 is TGTGCCAGCAGCGACACAGATTTCCATGGCTACACCTTC. Protein product: CASSDTDFHGYTF.

This clonotype came up a few times. The genes are TRBV20-1 and TRBJ2-5, with 8 bases aligning to TRBD1. V trimming: 6 bases; J trimming: 0 bases; junction bases outside the gene matches: 6. Germline assignment: CDR1 DFQATT and CDR2 SNEGSKA (reference sequence). This CDR3 spans 14 amino acids. The CDR3 region has the DNA TGCAGTGCCAAGGGACAGGTGGACCAAGAGACCCAGTACTTC. It encodes CSAKGQVDQETQYF.

This clonotype was found once. CDR3 nucleotide sequence: TGTGCCAGCAGTTTCGGACTCGTGACTACCTACAATGAGCAGTTCTTC. Protein: CASSFGLVTTYNEQFF. The chain carries TRBV6-2 or TRBV6-3 and TRBJ2-1; D perhaps matches TRBD2 (5 bases). This CDR3 comprises 16 residues. Germline CDR1 reads MNHEY; CDR2 reads SVGEGT. V was shortened by 4 bases and J by 2 bases, with 15 bases between the two germline ends.

The chain recombines TRBV5-1 with TRBJ2-1, with 12 nucleotides matching TRBD2. The J call may be mistaken, given a closer DNA end match to TRBJ2-7. The CDR3 has 16 residues. Germline values: CDR1 SGHRS, CDR2 YFSETQ. The CDR3 sequence is CASSSSLAGGFYEQYF. CDR3 bases: TGCGCCAGCAGCTCGTCCCTAGCGGGAGGGTTCTACGAGCAGTACTTC.

The rearrangement uses TRBV29-1 and TRBJ1-4; no definite D call. Germline CDR1 SQVTM, CDR2 ANQGSEA. CDR3 size: 12 residues. The ends were cut back, 6 bases at V and 6 bases at J, with 11 bases in the middle. CDR3 sequence (DNA): TGCAGCGTGGACCTCGGGGATGAAAAACTGTTTTTT. Translation gives CSVDLGDEKLFF.

For this clonotype: Its ends do not fully match the called genes, so a read error is possible. This rearrangement joins TRBV29-1 to TRBJ1-1; D is unclear. The germline CDR1 and CDR2 sequences are SQVTM and ANQGSEA. The CDR3 contains 13 residues. CDR3 DNA sequence: TGCAGCGTTGAAGGAACAGTGAACACTGGAGCTTTCTTT. Amino acids: CSVEGTVNTGAFF.

The CDR3 nucleotides read TGTGCCAGCAGCCAGGGACAGGGGGACACTGAAGCTTTCTTT. The encoded protein is CASSQGQGDTEAFF. The rearrangement links TRBV7-9 to TRBJ1-1; 11 bases are a match to TRBD1. This CDR3 is 14 amino acids long. Germline CDR1 is SEHNR and CDR2 is FQNEAQ (reference sequence). J gave up 3 bases and V 5 bases, and 2 bases lay outside the gene matches.

As concerns this clonotype: One end of the junction does not line up with germline, which may come from a read error. The genes are TRBV2 and TRBJ1-4, with D tentatively TRBD1 (5 bases). This CDR3 has 13 amino acids. The germline gives CDR1 SNHLY, CDR2 FYNNEI. This CDR3 reads CANSDDRNEKLFF. As DNA, the CDR3 is TGTGCCAACAGTGACGACAGAAATGAAAAACTGTTTTTT.